A single sample is the source of the 20 T cell receptor beta chains below, sequenced in a study of T cell responses to AZD1222 COVID-19 vaccine. Using immunoSEQ multiplex PCR, the repertoire was profiled, and TCRdb retains in-frame clones only, with some absent. This table holds 110,000 to 150,000 clones, around nine tenths found once. The source was peripheral blood, collected on day 0 of AZD1222 vaccination. The receptors were sampled from an adult in good health.

The gene calls are TRBV18 and TRBJ2-7; a possible D gene is TRBD1 (6 bases). Per the germline V gene, CDR1 is KGHSH and CDR2 is LQKENI. The CDR3 has 15 amino acids. V lost 3 bases, J lost 3 bases, and 15 bases lay in between. CDR3 bases: TGTGCCAGCTCACCTTTGGGGACACTAGGCTACGAGCAGTACTTC. Encoded protein: CASSPLGTLGYEQYF.

This chain connects TRBV6-6 to TRBJ2-7; D is undetermined. The length of the CDR3 is 11 residues. Deletions cut 4 bases from V and 3 bases from J, with 4 bases between. Germline V gene data show CDR1 as MNHNY and CDR2 as SVGAGI (reference sequence). CDR3 region: CASSWYYEQYF. The CDR3 DNA follows: TGTGCCAGCAGTTGGTACTACGAGCAGTACTTC.

The chain carries TRBV18 and TRBJ2-7; TRBD1 aligns across 7 bases. CDR3 length: 15 residues. The germline V gene encodes CDR1 KGHSH and CDR2 LQKENI. V was pared by 1 base and J by 2 bases, with 5 bases of the junction left unmatched. CDR3 protein: CASSPLETGTYEQYF. The CDR3 DNA is TGTGCCAGCTCACCACTGGAGACAGGGACCTACGAGCAGTACTTC.

V and J are TRBV11-2 and TRBJ1-1, with 9 bases matching TRBD1. CDR1 is SGHAT and CDR2 is FQNNGV in the germline V gene. Trimming at V came to 6 bases and at J to 3 bases, leaving 8 bases not matched to a gene. The CDR3 totals 15 residues. The CDR3 spells CASRETGGAYTEAFF. As DNA, the CDR3 is TGTGCCAGCAGGGAAACAGGGGGCGCGTACACTGAAGCTTTCTTT.

The chain links TRBV30 to TRBJ1-2, with D possibly TRBD1 on 6 matching bases. Germline-derived CDR1 and CDR2 are GTSNPN and SVGIG (reference sequence). The V gene lost 4 bases and the J gene lost 8 bases, with 14 bases spanning the gap. The CDR3 consists of 12 residues. DNA for the CDR3: TGTGCCTGGATCAGGGCCCAGGGGGGCTACACCTTC. This sequence encodes CAWIRAQGGYTF.

The chain recombines TRBV5-1 with TRBJ2-5; perhaps TRBD1 as D (8 bases). From germline, CDR1 is SGHRS and CDR2 YFSETQ. The CDR3 is 14 residues long. V dropped 7 bases and J dropped 5 bases, with 18 bases sitting between them. The CDR3 coding sequence is TGCGCCAGCCGAACAGACAGGGGAGGGGAGACCCAGTACTTC. This sequence encodes CASRTDRGGETQYF.

The chain carries TRBV15 and TRBJ2-1; TRBD2 might be the D (5 bases). Trimming removed 0 bases at V and 9 bases at J, with 12 bases between. This CDR3 comprises 14 residues. Germline values: CDR1 LNHNV, CDR2 YYDKDF (reference sequence). CDR3: CATSRDPNLAEQFF. In DNA form, the CDR3 reads TGTGCCACCAGCAGAGATCCCAACCTAGCTGAGCAGTTCTTC.

This clone was recorded once. This chain links TRBV4-1 with TRBJ2-7; D remains ambiguous. CDR1 and CDR2 from the germline V gene are MGHRA and YSYEKL. Trimming left V 0 bases short and J 1 base short, with 7 bases between. The CDR3 is made up of 14 amino acids. CDR3 loop: CASSQEGGSYEQYF. The CDR3 region has the DNA TGCGCCAGCAGCCAAGAAGGCGGATCCTACGAGCAGTACTTC.

This clone came up once. The chain uses TRBV5-1 and TRBJ2-1, with 8 bases lining up with TRBD2. The CDR3 totals 18 residues. V trimming: 0 bases; J trimming: 4 bases; junction bases outside the gene matches: 12. CDR1 SGHRS and CDR2 YFSETQ come from the germline V gene. In nucleotides, the CDR3 is TGCGCCAGCAGCTTGGCCCTGGCACTAGCGGAGGATTACAATGAGCAGTTCTTC. This codes for CASSLALALAEDYNEQFF.

This chain connects TRBV12-5 to TRBJ2-3, with D perhaps being TRBD1 or TRBD2 (5 bases each). Germline-derived CDR1 and CDR2 are LGHNT and FRNRAP. V lost 6 bases and J 5 bases, leaving 21 bases between the germline ends. The CDR3 length is 16 residues. The chain's CDR3 is CASGPNLRDGKDTQYF. CDR3 bases: TGTGCTAGTGGCCCAAACCTCCGGGACGGGAAAGATACGCAGTATTTT.

The rearrangement joins TRBV18 to TRBJ2-7, with D possibly being TRBD2 (6 bases). Germline V gives CDR1 KGHSH, CDR2 LQKENI. The ends were cut back, 4 bases at V and 6 bases at J, with 16 bases in the middle. The CDR3 consists of 14 residues. CDR3 region: CASSHKTSFVEQYF. DNA for the CDR3: TGTGCCAGCTCACATAAGACTAGTTTTGTCGAGCAGTACTTC. The complete variable domain, with remaining parts taken from reference TRBV18 and TRBJ2-7, reads NAGVMQNPRHLVRRRGQEARLRCSPMKGHSHVYWYRQLPEEGLKFMVYLQKENIIDESGMPKERFSAEFPKEGPSILRIQQVVRGDSAAYFCASSHKTSFVEQYFGPGTRLTVT.

The chain employs TRBV5-4 and TRBJ2-7, with a tentative D call TRBD1 (6 bases). The CDR3 has 15 amino acids. Between the trimmed V and J ends, which lost 0 bases and 2 bases, there was a span of 12 bases. Germline loops: CDR1 SGHNT, CDR2 YYREEE (reference sequence). CDR3 in amino acids: CASSLVQGIAYEQYF. The CDR3 DNA sequence: TGTGCCAGCAGCTTGGTACAGGGAATCGCCTACGAGCAGTACTTC.

The chain couples TRBV5-4 to TRBJ1-5, with D possibly matching TRBD1 (5 bases). V was pared by 5 bases and J by 0 bases, with 12 bases between. This CDR3 comprises 15 residues. CDR1 and CDR2 (germline): SGHNT, YYREEE (reference sequence). The CDR3 region is CASREGPYSNQPQHF. The CDR3 DNA reads TGTGCCAGCAGGGAGGGACCTTATAGCAATCAGCCCCAGCATTTT.

The rearrangement joins TRBV10-2 to TRBJ2-6; D may be TRBD2 (5 bases). Trimming took off 7 bases at V and 0 bases at J, with 10 bases between the two ends. CDR3 size: 15 residues. Looked up from germline, CDR1 is WSHSY and CDR2 is SAAADI. CDR3 residues: CASTWTPSGANVLTF. In DNA form, the CDR3 reads TGCGCCAGCACCTGGACTCCCTCTGGGGCCAACGTCCTGACTTTC.

The chain has TRBV27 and TRBJ2-1; 14 bases map to TRBD2. V lost 5 bases to trimming and J lost 10 bases; unmatched junction nucleotides: 7. The CDR3 totals 15 residues. CDR1 and CDR2 (germline): MNHEY, SMNVEV (reference sequence). The DNA for the CDR3 is TGTGCCAGCAGTCTGACTAGCGGGAGGGTATGGGAGCAGTTCTTC. Translation: CASSLTSGRVWEQFF.

As DNA, the CDR3 is TGTGCCAGCAGCCACGGGGTGGATGGCAATGAGCAGTTCTTC. It is translated as CASSHGVDGNEQFF. This chain uses TRBV7-3 with TRBJ2-1, with D possibly matching TRBD2 (5 bases). CDR1 and CDR2 from the germline V gene are SGHTA and FQGTGA. The V gene lost 5 bases and the J gene lost 6 bases, with 14 bases spanning the gap. The CDR3 has 14 residues.

J is TRBJ2-1 and V is TRBV20-1; D unclear. Germline V gene lookup returns CDR1 DFQATT and CDR2 SNEGSKA (reference sequence). With 3 bases removed from V and 4 bases from J, the gap between germline ends came to 16 bases. The CDR3 extends over 15 amino acids. CDR3 protein: CSASTSENPYNEQFF. CDR3 in DNA: TGCAGTGCTAGTACGTCCGAAAACCCTTACAATGAGCAGTTCTTC.

V and J are TRBV5-1 and TRBJ1-5; 10 bases map to TRBD1. Germline V lookup: CDR1 SGHRS, CDR2 YFSETQ. Trimming removed 4 bases from V and 5 bases from J; junction bases left unmatched: 3. There are 14 residues in the CDR3. CDR3 DNA sequence: TGCGCCAGCAGCCAGACAGGGGGCCATCAGCCCCAGCATTTT. This gives the protein CASSQTGGHQPQHF.

This chain joins TRBV25-1 and TRBJ1-2; no reliable D call. The V gene lost 6 bases and the J gene lost 6 bases, with 17 bases spanning the gap. The CDR3 is 14 residues long. Per the germline V gene, CDR1 is MGHDK and CDR2 is SYGVNS. CDR3 bases: TGTGCCAGCAGCCGCCGGACCCCGGCGGATGGCTACACCTTC. Its protein product is CASSRRTPADGYTF.

In this sample, this clone turned up once. The gene calls are TRBV6-1 and TRBJ1-4; D ambiguous. There are 16 residues in the CDR3. The ends were cut back, 2 bases at V and 1 base at J, with 11 bases in the middle. CDR1 and CDR2 (germline): MNHNS, SASEGT. Here the CDR3 reads CASSEHTSKTNEKLFF. CDR3 DNA sequence: TGTGCCAGCAGTGAACATACTTCGAAAACTAATGAAAAACTGTTTTTT.